Listed below are T cell receptor beta chains from one sample, sequenced in a study of T cells in Graves' hyperthyroidism and ophthalmopathy. MiXCR, run by TCRdb on the multiplex PCR reads, gives a single entry per CDR3 protein. The sample records roughly 380,000 distinct CDR3 sequences, less than 20% being singletons. The sequenced material came from blood. All receptors come from a woman aged 35 to 49 with Graves' ophthalmopathy. Each CDR3 is given with its conserved first and last residue. The order of the fields is clone size, J gene, V gene, D gene, CDR3 DNA, CDR3 protein. A D gene is named only where the DNA matches it firmly. The size of a clone is reported for some rows only, either as once, few or many, or as a class for expanded clones.

many TRBJ1-1 TRBV6-2/TRBV6-3 - TGTGCCAGCATCCTAAACAGAGAAGCTTTCTTT CASILNREAFF
- TRBJ2-7 TRBV6-2/TRBV6-3 - TGTGCCAGCAGTACGGACACTATATACACGCAGTACTTC CASSTDTIYTQYF
many TRBJ2-7 TRBV20-1 TRBD1 TGCAGTGTCTGGGACAGTACATTCTACGAGCAGTACTTC CSVWDSTFYEQYF
- TRBJ1-3 TRBV7-2 - TGTGCCAGCAGCTTACTACAAGATGGAAACACCATATATTTT CASSLLQDGNTIYF
few TRBJ1-1 TRBV4-2 - TGTGCCAGCAGCCCGGAACTTTTGAACACTGAAGCTTTCTTT CASSPELLNTEAFF
many TRBJ2-7 TRBV6-2/TRBV6-3 TRBD1 TGTGCCAGCGGACAGGGCGTAAGTCGCTACGAGCAGTACTTC CASGQGVSRYEQYF
many TRBJ2-7 TRBV28 TRBD2 TGTGCCAGCACCAAGAGGGGACCTAGCGGGAGCGAGCAGTACTTC CASTKRGPSGSEQYF
many TRBJ2-7 TRBV27 TRBD1 TGTGCCAGCAGTCACAGGGGATCCTACGAGCAGTACTTC CASSHRGSYEQYF
- TRBJ2-7 TRBV27 TRBD2 TGTGCCAGCAGCCCTAGGACTAGCGGGAGGCCGACCTACGAGCAGTACTTC CASSPRTSGRPTYEQYF
many TRBJ2-1 TRBV11-2 - TGTGCCAGCAGCATCCTGGTAAGGGCCCCCGAGCAGTTCTTC CASSILVRAPEQFF
many TRBJ2-2 TRBV6-5 TRBD1 TGTGCCAGCAGTTACTCGGACAGGCCCGGCACCGGGGAGCTGTTTTTT CASSYSDRPGTGELFF
many TRBJ1-1 TRBV28 - TGTGCCAGCGGTTTACAGCAGACCAACACTGAAGCTTTCTTT CASGLQQTNTEAFF
many TRBJ2-4 TRBV28 - TGTGCCAGCAGTTCATATGAGCTAGCCAAAAACATTCAGTACTTC CASSSYELAKNIQYF
many TRBJ2-5 TRBV28 TRBD1 TGTGCCAGCAGTTTAACAGGAGACAGGGTAGACGAAGAGACCCAGTACTTC CASSLTGDRVDEETQYF
few TRBJ2-7 TRBV28 - TGTGCCAGCAGTTTGGGCAGGGCCAAGCAGGACTTC CASSLGRAKQDF
many TRBJ2-7 TRBV5-1 - TGCGCCAGCAGCCCTAGCTGGGAGCTACGAGGCGAGCAGTACTTC CASSPSWELRGEQYF
- TRBJ2-6 TRBV18 - TGTGCCAGCTCACCGATCGCAGGGGCCTTATCTGGGGCCAACGTCCTGACTTTC CASSPIAGALSGANVLTF
many TRBJ2-2 TRBV25-1 TRBD2 TGTGCCAGCAGTGAATATTTTCGAGGTGGGACTAGCGGGATGGGCACCGGGGAGCTGTTTTTT CASSEYFRGGTSGMGTGELFF
- TRBJ1-2 TRBV19 - TGTGCCAGTAGGCCCCTTAACCGGGGAGCTAACTATGGCTACACCTTC CASRPLNRGANYGYTF
many TRBJ2-5 TRBV7-2 TRBD2 TGTGCCAGCATTCATCGGCGGGAGAGGAGAGAGACCCAGTACTTC CASIHRRERRETQYF
many TRBJ2-5 TRBV11-2 - TGTGCCAGCAGCTTATTGCTGGGGGAAGAGACCCAGTACTTC CASSLLLGEETQYF
many TRBJ1-3 TRBV7-2 - TGTGCCAGCAGCGCCCTCCCTCGACAGGTTAGCTCTGGAAACACCATATATTTT CASSALPRQVSSGNTIYF
many TRBJ2-7 TRBV28 - TGTGCCAGCAGTATGGGGTGGACGTGGGATCGGGAGCAGTACTTC CASSMGWTWDREQYF
many TRBJ2-7 TRBV7-9 - TGTGCCAGCAGCTTAGGGCTGCACTACGAGCAGTACTTC CASSLGLHYEQYF
- TRBJ2-7 TRBV12-3/TRBV12-4 - TGTGCCAGCAGTCCCCGGAGGGGGGTGGACGAGCAGTACTTC CASSPRRGVDEQYF
- TRBJ1-5 TRBV11-2 - TGTGCCAGCAGCGTAGACGGATCTAGCAATCAGCCCCAGCATTTT CASSVDGSSNQPQHF
few TRBJ2-3 TRBV16 - TGTGCCAGCAGCCAAGTCGCGGGACCCCAAGATACGCAGTATTTT CASSQVAGPQDTQYF
many TRBJ1-1 TRBV11-3 - TGTGCCAGCAGCTTATCCCATATTAGTCCAGGGAGAACTGAAGCTTTCTTT CASSLSHISPGRTEAFF
- TRBJ1-1 TRBV6-1 - TGTGCCAGCAGTGAAGCGTTCGGGGTCGTTAACACTGAAGCTTTCTTT CASSEAFGVVNTEAFF
many TRBJ2-2 TRBV24-1 TRBD1 TGTGCCACCAGCGAAAACGACAGGGATGTCGGGGAGCTGTTTTTT CATSENDRDVGELFF
many TRBJ1-5 TRBV20-1 - TGCAGTGCTCGTGCGGGAAAGGGCAATCAGCCCCAGCATTTT CSARAGKGNQPQHF
few TRBJ2-5 TRBV30 TRBD2 TGTGCCTGGACCGCGGGAGGAGCGGAGACCCAGTACTTC CAWTAGGAETQYF
many TRBJ2-5 TRBV5-1 TRBD2 TGCGCCAGCAGCATAAATCCGGGACTACTCCAAGAGACCCAGTACTTC CASSINPGLLQETQYF
few TRBJ2-6 TRBV6-1 - TGTGCCAGCAGTGTGGCAGAATCGGCCAACGTCCTGACTTTC CASSVAESANVLTF
many TRBJ2-2 TRBV5-1 - TGCGCCAGCAGCTTTGGCGGGCGGGCCGGGGAGCTGTTTTTT CASSFGGRAGELFF
many TRBJ2-5 TRBV7-3 - TGTGCCAGCAGCTTAACGTTCTCAGAGACCCAGTACTTC CASSLTFSETQYF
- TRBJ2-7 TRBV3-1 - TGTGCCAGCAGCTCTACAGGCCAGTTCGACTACGAGCAGTACTTC CASSSTGQFDYEQYF